The present entry profiles one T cell receptor beta chain with its context. The CDR3 consists of 16 residues. The V gene lost 5 bases and the J gene lost 0 bases, with 19 bases spanning the gap. The germline V gene encodes CDR1 DFQATT and CDR2 SNEGSKA (reference sequence). MiXCR, run by TCRdb on the RT-PCR reads, gives a single entry per CDR3 protein. This sample has more than 600,000 distinct CDR3 sequences, with around 14% found just once. This receptor was identified in a female donor in good health, serving as a healthy control. The chain employs TRBV20-1 and TRBJ1-1; TRBD1 is a possible D gene (6 bases). Sequenced material: memory CD4+ T cells from blood. CDR3 DNA sequence: TGCAGTGCTGGGGACACATTCGGGGCCGTGAACACTGAAGCTTTCTTT. This sequence encodes CSAGDTFGAVNTEAFF.